The 31 T cell receptor beta chains listed next were all sequenced from one sample in a study of regulatory T cells in long-lasting Graves disease. According to the study, TCR beta libraries were built with iRepertoire HTBI primers and CDR3-region Arm-PCR. TCRdb reanalysed the multiplex PCR reads using MiXCR and keeps one entry per CDR3 protein. The repertoire has hundreds of thousands of distinct CDR3 sequences, around 15% of them found once; the top ten carry roughly 27%. Time point given: newly diagnosed GD, antithyroid drugs for less than 3 months. The TCR library used RNA extracted from PBMCs. These data were also reused for a study on T cells in Graves' hyperthyroidism and ophthalmopathy.

The specimen comprised peripheral blood mononuclear cells (PBMCs), sampled at new diagnosis, from a patient treated with antithyroid drugs. Receptors were obtained from a man in his forties with Graves disease.

There are many counts of this clonotype. The chain links TRBV2 to TRBJ1-1; 7 nucleotides line up with TRBD1. This CDR3 has 13 amino acids. In germline, CDR1 is SNHLY, CDR2 FYNNEI. V was clipped by 6 bases and J by 4 bases; unmatched bases: 5. CDR3 loop: CASREEGATEAFF. CDR3 DNA sequence: TGTGCCAGCAGGGAGGAGGGGGCCACTGAAGCTTTCTTT.

The V and J genes are TRBV6-5 and TRBJ1-5; 8 positions agree with TRBD1. The CDR3 loop spans 15 amino acids. Germline V gene sequence: CDR1 MNHEY, CDR2 SVGAGI. V shed 2 bases, J shed 2 bases, and the junction held 2 bases outside the gene matches. The CDR3 is CASSYGGQGNQPQHF. CDR3 in DNA: TGTGCCAGCAGTTACGGGGGACAGGGCAATCAGCCCCAGCATTTT.

The chain recombines TRBV20-1 with TRBJ2-7; TRBD1 agrees at 9 bases. The CDR3 runs to 14 residues. V lost 5 bases and J lost 3; bases outside the gene matches: 8. The V gene's germline CDR1 is DFQATT and CDR2 SNEGSKA (reference sequence). The CDR3 region has the DNA TGCAGTGCTCCGCCGGGACAGGGAAACTACGAGCAGTACTTC. Translated, it gives CSAPPGQGNYEQYF.

In its sample, this clonotype was seen many times. The J gene is TRBJ2-5, the V gene TRBV6-1; 7 bases are shared with TRBD2. V lost 6 bases, J lost 5 bases, and 9 bases stayed unmatched. The CDR3 is 14 amino acids. CDR1 is MNHNS, CDR2 SASEGT, per germline. CDR3 residues: CASRAGLHRETQYF. CDR3 sequence (DNA): TGTGCCAGCAGAGCGGGGCTGCATCGGGAGACCCAGTACTTC.

This clonotype was counted at least ten times. The chain recombines TRBV13 with TRBJ2-1; 9 bases match TRBD2. CDR3 length: 15 amino acids. Germline CDR1 reads PRHDT; CDR2 reads FYEKMQ (reference sequence). V gave up 4 bases and J gave up 4 bases; unmatched junction bases: 5. CDR3: CASSSISGGYNEQFF. CDR3 sequence (DNA): TGTGCCAGCAGCTCTATTAGCGGGGGTTACAATGAGCAGTTCTTC.

The chain combines TRBV15 with TRBJ2-5, with TRBD2 matching 8 bases. The J segment lost 4 bases and the V segment lost 0 bases, leaving 10 bases of the junction unmatched. CDR3 length: 17 amino acids. The germline V gene encodes CDR1 LNHNV and CDR2 YYDKDF (reference sequence). The CDR3 coding sequence is TGTGCCACCAGCAGAGAGGGCCCGGGGGGGCTTGTAGAGACCCAGTACTTC. The encoded protein is CATSREGPGGLVETQYF.

This clonotype occurred a few times. The gene calls are TRBV7-9 and TRBJ2-3; TRBD2 aligns across 9 bases. The germline gives CDR1 SEHNR, CDR2 FQNEAQ (reference sequence). CDR3 length equals 16 residues. J was trimmed by 4 bases and V by 5 bases; bases with no gene match: 10. The DNA for the CDR3 is TGTGCCAGCAGCGTCTGGGCGGGGGGGTCCGCAGATACGCAGTATTTT. Its protein is CASSVWAGGSADTQYF.

This clonotype was seen repeatedly, ten times or more. V is TRBV2 and J is TRBJ2-3; TRBD2 might be the D (5 bases). Trimming shortened V by 5 bases and J by 7 bases, and 13 bases separated the two germline ends. Germline V gives CDR1 SNHLY, CDR2 FYNNEI. The CDR3 spans 13 residues. This chain's CDR3 is CASSKLEQHTQYF. CDR3 in DNA: TGTGCCAGCAGTAAACTAGAGCAACATACGCAGTATTTT.

The V call is TRBV18, the J call TRBJ1-2, with TRBD1 as a possible D gene (5 bases). This CDR3 region has 14 residues. Between the trimmed V and J ends, which lost 3 bases and 8 bases, there was a span of 16 bases. Looked up from germline, CDR1 is KGHSH and CDR2 is LQKENI. Here the CDR3 DNA reads TGTGCCAGCTCACCCTCGGACCGCCAGGGAGGCTACACCTTC. Residues: CASSPSDRQGGYTF.

This clonotype was seen many times. The genes are TRBV3-1 and TRBJ1-4; 8 positions match TRBD1. The germline gives CDR1 LGHDT, CDR2 YNNKEL (reference sequence). CDR3 length: 15 amino acids. The junction had 9 bases not matched to a gene; V was cut back by 4 bases and J by 8 bases. CDR3 sequence reads: CASSPNRGMGEKLFF. CDR3 nucleotide sequence: TGTGCCAGCAGCCCTAACAGGGGGATGGGGGAAAAACTGTTTTTT.

This clonotype was seen many times. The J gene is TRBJ1-1, the V gene TRBV20-1; D call uncertain. This CDR3 is 13 amino acids long. Germline assignment: CDR1 DFQATT and CDR2 SNEGSKA (reference sequence). The ends were cut back, 5 bases at V and 3 bases at J, with 13 bases in the middle. The CDR3 spells CSALSSWDTEAFF. The CDR3 coding sequence is TGCAGTGCTTTATCTTCCTGGGACACTGAAGCTTTCTTT.

This clonotype was detected many times. The chain carries TRBV11-2 and TRBJ2-1; D unclear. CDR1 SGHAT and CDR2 FQNNGV come from the germline V gene. V dropped 2 bases and J dropped 3 bases, with 8 bases sitting between them. This CDR3 spans 14 amino acids. This CDR3 reads CASSLMISYNEQFF. In nucleotides, the CDR3 is TGTGCCAGCAGCTTAATGATTAGCTACAATGAGCAGTTCTTC.

The gene calls are TRBV7-3 and TRBJ2-1; no firm D call. Germline CDR1 and CDR2: SGHTA and FQGTGA. The CDR3 consists of 14 residues. Trimming left V 5 bases short and J 4 bases short, with 12 bases between. The CDR3 loop is CASSPRADYNEQFF. The CDR3 bases are TGTGCCAGCAGCCCCCGGGCCGATTACAATGAGCAGTTCTTC.

There are many counts of this clonotype. The J gene is TRBJ2-4, the V gene TRBV24-1; D is perhaps TRBD1 (5 bases). Germline lookup yields CDR1 KGHDR and CDR2 SFDVKD. V was clipped by 4 bases and J by 8 bases, with 11 bases between them. The CDR3 loop spans 13 amino acids. This CDR3 reads CATSEEGAHIQYF. In nucleotides, the CDR3 is TGTGCCACCAGTGAGGAAGGGGCCCACATTCAGTACTTC.

The V call is TRBV9, the J call TRBJ2-2; TRBD2 matches at 10 bases. The CDR3 covers 17 residues. Losses at the gene ends were 4 bases for V and 4 bases for J; bases not matched to a gene: 10. Germline CDR1 reads SGDLS; CDR2 reads YYNGEE. CDR3 region: CASSPQGLADFTGELFF. For the CDR3, the DNA is TGTGCCAGCAGCCCCCAAGGACTAGCGGACTTCACCGGGGAGCTGTTTTTT. The full variable domain, with the rest looked up from reference TRBV9 and TRBJ2-2, is DSGVTQTPKHLITATGQRVTLRCSPRSGDLSVYWYQQSLDQGLQFLIQYYNGEERAKGNILERFSAQQFPDLHSELNLSSLELGDSALYFCASSPQGLADFTGELFFGEGSRLTVL.

This clonotype was recorded many times. The chain combines TRBV6-2 or TRBV6-3 with TRBJ1-4; 7 nucleotides line up with TRBD1. The germline V gene encodes CDR1 MNHEY and CDR2 SVGEGT. With V trimmed by 8 bases and J by 0 bases, 6 bases remained unmatched. This CDR3 comprises 15 residues. The CDR3 DNA reads TGTGCCAGCGGGGGACAGATAGCAACTAATGAAAAACTGTTTTTT. As protein: CASGGQIATNEKLFF.

This clonotype was counted at least ten times. The chain carries TRBV6-2 or TRBV6-3 and TRBJ1-5; D possibly corresponds to TRBD1 (6 bases). Germline lookup yields CDR1 MNHEY and CDR2 SVGEGT. Trimming removed 2 bases from V and 7 bases from J, with 15 bases in between. The CDR3 contains 15 residues. CDR3 sequence: CASSYDRSHRQPQHF. CDR3 coding DNA: TGTGCCAGCAGTTACGACAGGTCCCACCGGCAGCCCCAGCATTTT.

In its sample, this clonotype was seen many times. The CDR3: CASSYLTGWNTEAFF. CDR3 sequence (DNA): TGTGCCAGCAGCTACCTGACAGGGTGGAACACTGAAGCTTTCTTT. The chain recombines TRBV7-2 with TRBJ1-1, with TRBD1 identical over 7 bases. This CDR3 has 15 residues. Germline CDR1 reads SGHTA; CDR2 reads FQGNSA. J lost 1 base, V lost 4 bases, and 6 bases had no gene match.

This clonotype was seen many times. CDR3: CASSLHTGGPKNIQYF. The CDR3 DNA follows: TGTGCCAGCAGTTTGCACACAGGGGGCCCCAAAAACATTCAGTACTTC. V and J are TRBV12-3 or TRBV12-4 and TRBJ2-4, with 9 bases aligning to TRBD1. J lost 2 bases, V lost 3 bases, and 5 bases had no gene match. The CDR3 covers 16 residues.

This clonotype showed up just a few times. This chain connects TRBV6-2 or TRBV6-3 to TRBJ2-7; D is uncertain. This CDR3 contains 16 residues. Trimming cost V 2 bases and J 0 bases, with 14 bases left between them. Germline V CDR1 and CDR2: MNHEY, SVGEGT. CDR3 region: CASSYRRNTYSYEQYF. CDR3 DNA sequence: TGTGCCAGCAGTTACAGGCGGAACACCTACTCCTACGAGCAGTACTTC.

The chain combines TRBV5-1 with TRBJ2-5; D is uncertain. CDR1 SGHRS and CDR2 YFSETQ come from the germline V gene. The CDR3 totals 14 residues. Deletions cut 1 base from V and 5 bases from J, with 12 bases between. Here the CDR3 reads CASSLTVPSETQYF. CDR3 in DNA: TGCGCCAGCAGCTTGACAGTCCCCTCGGAGACCCAGTACTTC. Filled out from reference TRBV5-1 and TRBJ2-5, the complete variable domain reads KAGVTQTPRYLIKTRGQQVTLSCSPISGHRSVSWYQQTPGQGLQFLFEYFSETQRNKGNFPGRFSGRQFSNSRSEMNVSTLELGDSALYLCASSLTVPSETQYFGPGTRLLVL.

The V and J genes are TRBV30 and TRBJ2-2; D gene ambiguous. Per the germline V gene, CDR1 is GTSNPN and CDR2 is SVGIG (reference sequence). The CDR3 spans 14 residues. The germline V and J ends were trimmed by 1 base and 5 bases, with 11 bases remaining between them. The CDR3, as DNA: TGTGCCTGGAGTGATGGGTTTGGGACCGGGGAGCTGTTTTTT. Translating gives CAWSDGFGTGELFF.

The chain recombines TRBV5-6 with TRBJ2-7; unclear D gene. Trimming shortened V by 0 bases and J by 2 bases, and 6 bases separated the two germline ends. The CDR3 is 13 amino acids. CDR1 is SGHDT, CDR2 YYEEEE, per germline. CDR3 DNA sequence: TGTGCCAGCAGCTTGGCAGGACCCTACGAGCAGTACTTC. As protein: CASSLAGPYEQYF.

This clonotype has ten or more counts. V is TRBV24-1 and J is TRBJ2-3, with TRBD2 matching over 14 bases. Losses at the gene ends were 4 bases for V and 5 bases for J; bases not matched to a gene: 4. The CDR3 extends over 16 amino acids. The germline CDR1 and CDR2 sequences are KGHDR and SFDVKD. CDR3 protein: CATSDGTSGGIDTQYF. The CDR3 DNA reads as TGTGCCACCAGTGACGGGACTAGCGGGGGAATAGATACGCAGTATTTT.

This clonotype showed up many times. The V gene is TRBV6-5, the J gene TRBJ2-4, with D perhaps matching TRBD2 (5 bases). Trimming stripped 2 bases from V and 6 bases from J, with 8 bases between. Germline V gene data show CDR1 as MNHEY and CDR2 as SVGAGI. The CDR3 consists of 13 residues. This CDR3 is CASSYGSRNIQYF. In DNA, the CDR3 is TGTGCCAGCAGTTACGGGAGCAGAAACATTCAGTACTTC.

Many counts were recorded for this clonotype. The chain joins TRBV27 to TRBJ1-6; 7 positions match TRBD1. The ends lost 6 bases at V and 3 bases at J; junction bases unmatched: 5. This CDR3 comprises 15 residues. Germline V CDR1 and CDR2: MNHEY, SMNVEV (reference sequence). CDR3 nucleotide sequence: TGTGCCAGCAGCCGGGGGACAGTCTATAATTCACCCCTCCACTTT. Translating gives CASSRGTVYNSPLHF.

The J gene is TRBJ2-1, the V gene TRBV20-1; 9 nucleotides line up with TRBD2. The J call may not be correct, given that the DNA end is closer to TRBJ2-7. Looked up from germline, CDR1 is DFQATT and CDR2 is SNEGSKA (reference sequence). This CDR3 comprises 14 residues. The CDR3 protein is CSAREPSGNYEQYF. The CDR3 DNA reads as TGCAGTGCTAGGGAGCCTAGCGGGAACTACGAGCAGTACTTC.

This clonotype was detected many times. The chain recombines TRBV28 with TRBJ1-5, with 7 nucleotides matching TRBD1. Germline-derived CDR1 and CDR2 are MDHEN and SYDVKM. The CDR3 covers 16 residues. The V gene end was trimmed by 4 bases and the J gene end by 0 bases; junction bases not matched to a gene: 6. This chain's CDR3 is CASSYQDRYSNQPQHF. Here the CDR3 DNA reads TGTGCCAGCAGTTATCAGGACAGGTATAGCAATCAGCCCCAGCATTTT.

In its sample, this clonotype was seen many times. This chain uses TRBV19 with TRBJ2-1; 8 positions agree with TRBD1. Germline-derived CDR1 and CDR2 are LNHDA and SQIVND (reference sequence). The V and J ends lost 5 bases and 4 bases, in that order; junction bases with no gene match: 7. The CDR3 has 15 residues. CDR3 sequence reads: CASSVGTGLYNEQFF. The CDR3 nucleotides are TGTGCCAGTAGTGTCGGGACAGGCCTATACAATGAGCAGTTCTTC.

This clonotype was seen many times. The chain has TRBV11-1 and TRBJ2-1; perhaps TRBD1 as D (5 bases). V was pared by 5 bases and J by 7 bases, with 12 bases between. This CDR3 comprises 13 residues. Germline loops: CDR1 SGHAT, CDR2 FQDESV (reference sequence). CDR3 nucleotide sequence: TGTGCCAGCAGCCCACAGTCAGGGAATGAGCAGTTCTTC. It is translated as CASSPQSGNEQFF.

This clonotype occurred many times. V and J are TRBV6-2 or TRBV6-3 and TRBJ2-1; 10 positions agree with TRBD2. The V gene end was trimmed by 4 bases and the J gene end by 8 bases; junction bases not matched to a gene: 5. Germline V gene sequence: CDR1 MNHEY, CDR2 SVGEGT. The CDR3 is 14 residues long. The CDR3 coding sequence is TGTGCCAGCAGTTTTAGCGGGGGGTTTGATGAGCAGTTCTTC. It specifies CASSFSGGFDEQFF.